This passage covers 24 T cell receptor beta chains from one sample sequenced in a study of T cells in Graves' hyperthyroidism and ophthalmopathy. TCR beta CDR3 region amplification was performed from RNA transcripts. The TCR CDR3 was amplified in a first-round RT-PCR using the HTBI primer set. A single record per CDR3 protein comes from TCRdb applying MiXCR to the multiplex PCR reads. The table has approximately 500,000 distinct CDR3 sequences, about half seen once. The sample was peripheral blood or thyroid tissue (not recorded which). The receptors originated from a woman aged 18-35 years with Graves' hyperthyroidism.

V is TRBV9 and J is TRBJ2-7; a weak D match, TRBD2 (5 bases). The J call is in doubt because the DNA end fits TRBJ2-1 better. Germline values: CDR1 SGDLS, CDR2 YYNGEE. This CDR3 is 17 amino acids long. The CDR3: CASSVGGMASRNNEQFF. CDR3 coding DNA: TGTGCCAGCAGCGTAGGAGGGATGGCTAGCAGAAACAATGAGCAGTTCTTC.

The chain couples TRBV20-1 to TRBJ2-7; D is possibly TRBD1 (6 bases). CDR3 length: 16 amino acids. Germline V lookup: CDR1 DFQATT, CDR2 SNEGSKA (reference sequence). Deletions cut 1 base from V and 0 bases from J, with 16 bases between. The CDR3 bases are TGCAGTGCTAGAGGCCTAGGGGGTCCGAGCTCCTACGAGCAGTACTTC. It encodes CSARGLGGPSSYEQYF.

At least ten counts were recorded for this clonotype. The chain is built from TRBV7-3 and TRBJ2-7; 7 positions match TRBD1. The CDR3 is 14 amino acids. Germline CDR1 reads SGHTA; CDR2 reads FQGTGA. Trimming removed 5 bases from V and 4 bases from J; junction bases left unmatched: 8. CDR3 DNA: TGTGCCAGCAGCCGATGGGACAGACCTTACGAGCAGTACTTC. Encoded protein: CASSRWDRPYEQYF.

This chain uses TRBV10-3 with TRBJ2-5; maybe TRBD1 (5 bases). The V end was cut by 0 bases, the J end by 9 bases, with 23 bases between. CDR1 is ENHRY and CDR2 is SYGVKD in the germline V gene. There are 17 residues in the CDR3. This chain's CDR3 is CAISESYDTGDNQPQYF. The DNA for the CDR3 is TGTGCCATCAGTGAGTCTTATGATACAGGAGATAATCAGCCCCAGTACTTC.

This chain joins TRBV29-1 and TRBJ2-6; 10 nucleotides match TRBD2. Per the germline V gene, CDR1 is SQVTM and CDR2 is ANQGSEA. Trimming cost V 5 bases and J 18 bases; bases outside gene matches: 13. The CDR3 runs 13 residues. DNA for the CDR3: TGCAGCGTTAAGAAGCGGGAGGGCAACGTAGGGACTTTC. Amino acids: CSVKKREGNVGTF.

The chain has TRBV24-1 and TRBJ2-1, with TRBD1 identical over 10 bases. Germline-derived CDR1 and CDR2 are KGHDR and SFDVKD. CDR3 length: 16 amino acids. V lost 10 bases and J lost 6; bases outside the gene matches: 14. Here the CDR3 reads CATASSRTGGRNEQFF. DNA for the CDR3: TGTGCCACAGCGTCGTCCCGGACAGGGGGTCGCAATGAGCAGTTCTTC.

V and J are TRBV20-1 and TRBJ1-1; D not resolved. Germline CDR1 and CDR2: DFQATT and SNEGSKA (reference sequence). The V gene lost 8 bases and the J gene lost 2 bases, with 12 bases spanning the gap. The CDR3 is 12 amino acids. Here the CDR3 reads CSYYSYNTEAFF. Written as DNA, the CDR3 is TGCAGTTACTACAGCTATAACACTGAAGCTTTCTTT.

In this sample, this clonotype turned up many times. This chain connects TRBV10-3 to TRBJ1-5; D is perhaps TRBD1 (5 bases). The germline CDR1 and CDR2 sequences are ENHRY and SYGVKD. This CDR3 comprises 15 residues. The CDR3 is CAPFQDRYSNQPQHF. The CDR3 bases are TGTGCTCCTTTCCAAGACAGATATAGCAATCAGCCCCAGCATTTT.

The chain uses TRBV25-1 and TRBJ2-7; 9 nucleotides agree with TRBD1. Germline CDR1 MGHDK, CDR2 SYGVNS. Trimming at V came to 8 bases and at J to 6 bases, leaving 11 bases not matched to a gene. The CDR3 has 14 amino acids. The CDR3 DNA follows: TGTGCCAGCCAAGGGACAGGGTTTATGCGCGAGCAGTACTTC. Translating gives CASQGTGFMREQYF.

This clonotype was found many times. J is TRBJ2-7 and V is TRBV7-8; tentatively, D is TRBD1 (5 bases). Germline-derived CDR1 and CDR2 are SGHVS and FQNEAQ. Trimming removed 5 bases at V and 2 bases at J, with 16 bases between. The CDR3 consists of 15 residues. The CDR3 DNA is TGTGCCAGCAGCATACGCAGGGTGGGCGCCTACGAGCAGTACTTC. Its translation: CASSIRRVGAYEQYF.

This clonotype was seen more than once but under ten times. This chain uses TRBV24-1 with TRBJ2-5; maybe TRBD1 (6 bases). The J call is in doubt because the DNA end fits TRBJ2-1 better. The CDR3 is made up of 17 amino acids. CDR1 is KGHDR and CDR2 is SFDVKD in the germline V gene. The CDR3 protein is CATSDQGLVGKIDEQFF. CDR3 sequence (DNA): TGTGCCACCAGTGACCAGGGGCTAGTTGGGAAGATTGATGAGCAGTTCTTC.

This clonotype was seen ten or more times. The chain recombines TRBV20-1 with TRBJ1-2, with D tentatively TRBD1 (6 bases). The CDR3 has 12 residues. Germline-derived CDR1 and CDR2 are DFQATT and SNEGSKA (reference sequence). The V and J ends lost 0 bases and 9 bases respectively, with 11 bases between them. This CDR3 is CSAREGGGRYTF. DNA of the CDR3: TGCAGTGCTAGAGAAGGGGGGGGTCGCTACACCTTC.

The chain's CDR3 is CASSLELGGTGANVLTF. The CDR3 region has the DNA TGTGCCAGCAGCTTAGAACTAGGGGGCACTGGGGCCAACGTCCTGACTTTC. The chain uses TRBV7-9 and TRBJ2-6, with TRBD1 identical over 7 bases. The V segment lost 1 base and the J segment 2 bases; nucleotides outside the gene matches: 5. CDR1 is SEHNR and CDR2 is FQNEAQ in the germline V gene (reference sequence). The length of the CDR3 is 17 residues.

This chain links TRBV6-4 with TRBJ1-5, with 11 nucleotides matching TRBD1. The J segment lost 6 bases and the V segment lost 8 bases, leaving 6 bases of the junction unmatched. The CDR3 runs to 14 residues. Germline V CDR1 and CDR2: MRHNA, SNTAGT. This CDR3 is CASGSGTGGQPQHF. In nucleotides, the CDR3 is TGTGCCAGCGGATCCGGGACAGGGGGTCAGCCCCAGCATTTT.

The CDR3 loop reads CASSPPRQGDETQYF. The DNA of the CDR3 is TGTGCCAGCTCACCCCCCCGACAGGGGGATGAGACCCAGTACTTC. This sequence joins TRBV18 and TRBJ2-5, with 9 bases that match TRBD1. V dropped 3 bases and J dropped 5; count of bases not matched to a gene: 7. Germline CDR1 is KGHSH and CDR2 is LQKENI. This CDR3 has 15 residues.

This clonotype was counted many times. This chain connects TRBV20-1 to TRBJ2-7; TRBD2 is a possible D gene (6 bases). The CDR3 runs to 13 residues. Trimming removed 3 bases from V and 3 bases from J, with 12 bases in between. Germline CDR1 and CDR2: DFQATT and SNEGSKA (reference sequence). This chain's CDR3 is CSASTGLDYEQYF. As DNA, the CDR3 is TGCAGTGCTAGCACGGGACTCGACTACGAGCAGTACTTC.

In its sample, this clonotype was seen many times. The chain uses TRBV5-4 and TRBJ2-5, with D maybe TRBD1 (5 bases). CDR3 length: 15 amino acids. CDR1 SGHNT and CDR2 YYREEE come from the germline V gene (reference sequence). Deletions cut 5 bases from V and 0 bases from J, with 14 bases between. Here the CDR3 DNA reads TGTGCCAGCAGTCGACAGACAGTACACCAAGAGACCCAGTACTTC. Protein sequence: CASSRQTVHQETQYF. Together with reference TRBV5-4 and TRBJ2-5, the CDR3 gives the full variable domain: ETGVTQSPTHLIKTRGQQVTLRCSSQSGHNTVSWYQQALGQGPQFIFQYYREEENGRGNFPPRFSGLQFPNYSSELNVNALELDDSALYLCASSRQTVHQETQYFGPGTRLLVL.

This clonotype was counted at least ten times. The rearrangement uses TRBV29-1 and TRBJ2-5; a possible D gene is TRBD2 (5 bases). The CDR3 loop spans 11 amino acids. Germline CDR1 is SQVTM and CDR2 is ANQGSEA. Trimming shortened V by 7 bases and J by 7 bases, and 13 bases separated the two germline ends. The CDR3 reads CSGRLSGTQYF. CDR3 in DNA: TGCAGCGGCCGACTATCCGGGACCCAGTACTTC.

The chain is built from TRBV7-9 and TRBJ2-2, with TRBD1 matching 10 bases. Trimming took 4 bases from V and 11 from J; bases not matched to a gene: 4. The length of the CDR3 is 13 residues. Germline V gene lookup returns CDR1 SEHNR and CDR2 FQNEAQ (reference sequence). This chain's CDR3 is CASSWDRGGELFF. CDR3 nucleotide sequence: TGTGCCAGCAGCTGGGACAGGGGAGGCGAGCTGTTTTTT.

The sample holds many counts of this clonotype. The rearrangement uses TRBV24-1 and TRBJ2-5; possible D gene TRBD1, 5 bases. The CDR3 runs to 13 residues. Germline V CDR1 and CDR2: KGHDR, SFDVKD. Trimming stripped 5 bases from V and 5 bases from J, with 11 bases between. CDR3 sequence reads: CATSVNGAETQYF. CDR3 nucleotides: TGTGCCACCAGTGTTAATGGGGCCGAGACCCAGTACTTC.

The genes are TRBV7-9 and TRBJ2-1; 7 nucleotides line up with TRBD2. The V segment lost 6 bases and the J segment 8 bases; nucleotides outside the gene matches: 7. CDR1 is SEHNR, CDR2 FQNEAQ, per germline (reference sequence). This CDR3 has 13 residues. CDR3 sequence reads: CASSPTSIHEQFF. CDR3 nucleotides: TGTGCCAGCAGTCCGACTAGCATACATGAGCAGTTCTTC.

This clonotype was picked up many times. The V gene is TRBV7-3, the J gene TRBJ2-3; D is uncertain. V was clipped by 5 bases and J by 6 bases, with 12 bases between them. Germline CDR1 and CDR2: SGHTA and FQGTGA. CDR3 length: 13 residues. The DNA of the CDR3 is TGTGCCAGCAGCCTCCATCAACGTGATACGCAGTATTTT. It yields the protein CASSLHQRDTQYF.

The table lists this clonotype with many counts. The DNA of the CDR3 is TGTGCCAGCAGCCGTTGGACAGGGGAAGCTTTCTTT. Translated: CASSRWTGEAFF. The J gene is TRBJ1-1, the V gene TRBV7-8, with 8 bases identical to TRBD1. Germline V gene data show CDR1 as SGHVS and CDR2 as FQNEAQ. The V segment lost 5 bases and the J segment 8 bases; nucleotides outside the gene matches: 4. This CDR3 spans 12 amino acids.

This clonotype was recorded at least ten times. The chain has TRBV7-9 and TRBJ1-3; D is ambiguous. The CDR3 length is 17 residues. V shed 1 base and J shed 2 bases, with 15 bases lying between them. Per germline, CDR1 SEHNR and CDR2 FQNEAQ (reference sequence). Here the CDR3 reads CASSLGGVAGPGNTIYF. DNA of the CDR3: TGTGCCAGCAGCTTAGGTGGTGTGGCAGGCCCTGGAAACACCATATATTTT.